These T cell receptor beta chains were read from a single sample in a study of blood T cell repertoires in COVID-19. Method: immunoSEQ multiplex PCR; TCRdb's copy keeps in-frame clones and lacks some. The sample consists of about 59,000 clones, more than 75% of them appearing once. The specimen sequenced was peripheral blood. The source of these receptors is a man older than 75 in a cohort sampled during active COVID-19. The CDR3 runs from the conserved cysteine through the conserved F or W. D genes are given only for firm matches. Expanded clones are given a class, and other clones once, few, many or no size at all.

clone size,D gene,CDR3 length,J gene,V gene,CDR3 protein,CDR3 DNA
NA,TRBD1,14,TRBJ2-7,TRBV7-2,CASSVTGGDYEQYF,TGTGCCAGCAGCGTGACAGGGGGGGACTACGAGCAGTACTTC
NA,TRBD1,15,TRBJ1-5,TRBV4-2,CASSRGQGARQPQHF,TGTGCCAGCAGCCGCGGACAGGGGGCGCGGCAGCCCCAGCATTTT
once,NA,12,TRBJ2-3,TRBV7-6,CASSSSTDTQYF,TGTGCCAGCAGCTCTAGCACAGATACGCAGTATTTT
NA,NA,11,TRBJ2-7,TRBV12-3/TRBV12-4,CASSPRDEQYF,TGTGCCAGCAGTCCTCGGGACGAGCAGTACTTC
NA,NA,14,TRBJ1-5,TRBV3-1/TRBV3-2,CASSQDRSGQPQHF,TGTGCCAGCAGCCAAGATCGTTCGGGTCAGCCCCAGCATTTT
NA,TRBD1,16,TRBJ2-1,TRBV9,CASSAGTGGVYNEQFF,TGTGCCAGCAGCGCCGGGACAGGGGGCGTCTACAATGAGCAGTTCTTC
once,NA,14,TRBJ1-1,TRBV18,CASSPNAQGSEAFF,TGTGCCAGCTCACCAAACGCCCAGGGATCTGAAGCTTTCTTT
NA,TRBD1,15,TRBJ1-2,TRBV3-1/TRBV3-2,CASSQADRGPYGYTF,TGTGCCAGCAGCCAAGCCGACAGGGGGCCCTATGGCTACACCTTC
NA,NA,12,TRBJ1-1,TRBV19,CASSKSRGEAFF,TGTGCCAGTAGTAAGAGTCGGGGGGAAGCTTTCTTT
NA,NA,15,TRBJ2-7,TRBV7-8,CASSLRVAFPYEQYF,TGTGCCAGCAGCTTAAGGGTAGCGTTTCCCTACGAGCAGTACTTC
NA,TRBD2,15,TRBJ2-1,TRBV5-6,CASSLLAGGPGEQFF,TGTGCCAGCAGCTTGCTAGCGGGAGGGCCCGGTGAGCAGTTCTTC
NA,TRBD1,14,TRBJ1-4,TRBV11-1,CASSSGGANEKLFF,TGTGCCAGCAGCTCAGGGGGAGCTAATGAAAAACTGTTTTTT
NA,NA,15,TRBJ1-4,TRBV19,CASKLAGPTNEKLFF,TGTGCCAGTAAACTCGCAGGGCCCACTAATGAAAAACTGTTTTTT
once,NA,14,TRBJ1-1,TRBV4-2,CASSQAGGETEAFF,TGTGCCAGCAGCCAAGCGGGGGGGGAAACTGAAGCTTTCTTT
NA,NA,14,TRBJ2-1,TRBV14,CASSQQQGSDEQFF,TGTGCCAGCAGCCAACAACAGGGTTCCGATGAGCAGTTCTTC
NA,NA,12,TRBJ2-7,TRBV6-5,CASQSSSYEQYF,TGTGCCAGCCAGTCTAGCTCCTACGAGCAGTACTTC
NA,NA,13,TRBJ2-4,TRBV30,CAWSLSHKNIQYF,TGTGCCTGGAGTCTAAGCCACAAAAACATTCAGTACTTC
NA,NA,13,TRBJ2-5,TRBV19,CASSNRATQTQYF,TGTGCCAGTAGCAACAGGGCAACGCAGACCCAGTACTTC
NA,NA,14,TRBJ1-1,TRBV5-5,CASSLDRENTEAFF,TGTGCCAGCAGCTTGGACAGGGAGAACACTGAAGCTTTCTTT
NA,TRBD1,14,TRBJ1-3,TRBV18,CASSPGQGGNTIYF,TGTGCCAGCTCACCGGGACAGGGGGGAAACACCATATATTTT
NA,NA,14,TRBJ2-2,TRBV19,CASGMTANTGELFF,TGTGCCAGTGGTATGACAGCGAACACCGGGGAGCTGTTTTTT
NA,NA,13,TRBJ1-1,TRBV5-1,CASSLNGLLEAFF,TGCGCCAGCAGCTTAAACGGACTATTGGAAGCTTTCTTT
medium-sized,NA,19,TRBJ1-5,TRBV28,CASSSHAGTYRTENQPQHF,TGTGCCAGCAGCTCCCACGCCGGGACTTACAGAACGGAAAATCAGCCCCAGCATTTT
NA,NA,15,TRBJ1-1,TRBV5-1,CASSPQDSPNTEAFF,TGCGCCAGCAGCCCCCAGGACAGCCCGAACACTGAAGCTTTCTTT
NA,TRBD2,13,TRBJ2-7,TRBV6-2/TRBV6-3,CASSYTSGGEQYF,TGTGCCAGCAGTTACACGTCGGGGGGAGAGCAGTACTTC
NA,NA,15,TRBJ2-5,TRBV9,CASSASTGLWETQYF,TGTGCCAGCAGCGCCTCAACAGGGTTGTGGGAGACCCAGTACTTC
NA,NA,11,TRBJ2-1,TRBV3-1/TRBV3-2,CASRSNNEQFF,TGTGCCAGCAGGAGTAACAATGAGCAGTTCTTC
NA,NA,14,TRBJ2-3,TRBV2,CASMRLLTRDTQYF,TGTGCCAGCATGCGGCTACTAACGAGGGATACGCAGTATTTT
NA,TRBD1,15,TRBJ2-3,TRBV4-1,CASSQGQAYTDTQYF,TGCGCCAGCAGCCAGGGACAGGCCTACACAGATACGCAGTATTTT
NA,TRBD2,13,TRBJ2-3,TRBV2,CASEAGGRDTQYF,TGTGCCAGCGAAGCGGGAGGGCGGGATACGCAGTATTTT
NA,NA,12,TRBJ1-6,TRBV2,CASKSGDSPLHF,TGTGCCAGCAAGAGTGGAGATTCACCCCTCCACTTT
NA,TRBD1,14,TRBJ1-6,TRBV2,CASSVGQGVSPLHF,TGTGCCAGCAGTGTGGGGCAGGGGGTCTCACCCCTCCACTTT
NA,NA,14,TRBJ2-7,TRBV12-1,CASSLDRCTYEQYF,TGTGCCAGCAGCTTAGACAGGTGCACCTACGAGCAGTACTTC
NA,NA,14,TRBJ2-5,TRBV6-6,CASSYSKVEETQYF,TGTGCCAGCAGTTACTCGAAAGTAGAAGAGACCCAGTACTTC
NA,NA,13,TRBJ2-7,TRBV6-2/TRBV6-3,CASSYTSFSEQYF,TGTGCCAGCAGTTATACTAGCTTCAGCGAGCAGTACTTC
NA,NA,12,TRBJ2-7,TRBV29-1,CSVGDTYYEQYF,TGCAGCGTCGGGGACACCTACTACGAGCAGTACTTC
NA,NA,12,TRBJ1-1,TRBV6-5,CASSSPGQEAFF,TGTGCCAGCAGTTCGCCGGGACAAGAAGCTTTCTTT
NA,NA,15,TRBJ1-5,TRBV7-6,CASSSQVRGTQPQHF,TGTGCCAGCAGCTCCCAAGTCCGGGGGACGCAGCCCCAGCATTTT
NA,NA,11,TRBJ1-2,TRBV10-3,CAITGGYGYTF,TGTGCCATCACTGGAGGCTATGGCTACACCTTC
NA,NA,15,TRBJ2-7,TRBV19,CASSMARVNSYEQYF,TGTGCCAGTAGTATGGCCAGGGTAAACTCCTACGAGCAGTACTTC
few,NA,17,TRBJ1-6,TRBV30,CAWSVNFQGINNSPLHF,TGTGCCTGGAGTGTAAACTTCCAGGGGATAAATAATTCACCCCTCCACTTT
NA,TRBD1,15,TRBJ1-1,TRBV7-9,CASSLGGTGETEAFF,TGTGCCAGCAGCTTAGGTGGGACAGGGGAAACTGAAGCTTTCTTT